The rows below give T cell receptor beta chains drawn from one sample of a study of T cells after yellow fever vaccination. TCRdb re-called the 5' RACE reads with MiXCR, one entry per CDR3 protein. The sample has around 500,000 distinct CDR3 sequences, about a fifth seen once. The starting material was PBMCs, obtained around 3 weeks after the first yellow fever vaccination. Receptors were obtained from a man younger than 35 who received the YFV17D yellow fever vaccine. Each CDR3 is given with its conserved first and last residue. D genes are given only for firm matches. Where a row states a size, it is once, few, many or the class of an expanded clone; other rows omit it.

>NA|few|TRBV4-1|16|TRBJ1-1
TGCGCCAGCAGCCAGGCAACCAGCCCCATGAACACTGAAGCTTTCTTT
CASSQATSPMNTEAFF
>TRBD2|NA|TRBV11-2|18|TRBJ2-3
TGTGCCAGCAGCCCCGTTGCGGGGGTGATGACTAGCACAGATACGCAGTATTTT
CASSPVAGVMTSTDTQYF
>NA|NA|TRBV4-2|18|TRBJ2-2
TGTGCCAGCAGCCAAGAGCCGGCGAGGACAGCGAACACCGGGGAGCTGTTTTTT
CASSQEPARTANTGELFF
>TRBD1|NA|TRBV20-1|14|TRBJ2-1
TGCAGTGCTCCTCGGACAGGGAGTTTGCATGAGCAGTTCTTC
CSAPRTGSLHEQFF
>TRBD2|NA|TRBV20-1|15|TRBJ2-5
TGCAGTGCTAGCGCGGGGGGTTCTTATGAAGAGACCCAGTACTTC
CSASAGGSYEETQYF
>TRBD1|NA|TRBV29-1|13|TRBJ1-5
TGCAGCGTTGAGACAGGGGCTGGTCAGCCCCAGCATTTT
CSVETGAGQPQHF
>NA|NA|TRBV7-8|16|TRBJ2-3
TGTGCCAGCAGCCCGGATCGGGGTTCCCGCACAGATACGCAGTATTTT
CASSPDRGSRTDTQYF
>NA|NA|TRBV10-1|16|TRBJ2-2
TGCGCCAGCAGTGAGCTGGCGGCGCCGAACACCGGGGAGCTGTTTTTT
CASSELAAPNTGELFF
>NA|NA|TRBV7-8|15|TRBJ1-5
TGTGCCAGCAGCTTCGCGACGGGGGGCGCCCAGCCCCAGCATTTT
CASSFATGGAQPQHF
>TRBD1|NA|TRBV7-3|15|TRBJ2-2
TGTGCCAGCAGCTCCCGGGACAGTCGCGCCGGGGAGCTGTTTTTT
CASSSRDSRAGELFF
>NA|few|TRBV4-1|14|TRBJ1-5
TGCGCCAGCAGCCAAGTACGAGGGGCGGAGCCCCAGCATTTT
CASSQVRGAEPQHF
>TRBD2|few|TRBV3-1|16|TRBJ2-5
TGTGCCAGCAGCCAAGCCCCCCTAGCGGGGGAGGAGACCCAGTACTTC
CASSQAPLAGEETQYF
>TRBD1|few|TRBV7-9|15|TRBJ1-2
TGTGCCAGCAGCTTAGCTACCGGACAGGGCAATGGCTACACCTTC
CASSLATGQGNGYTF
>NA|NA|TRBV4-3|17|TRBJ1-6
TGCGCCAGCAGCCAAGATAGGGAGGTCCGCTATAATTCACCCCTCCACTTT
CASSQDREVRYNSPLHF
>NA|few|TRBV6-2/TRBV6-3|13|TRBJ1-6
TGTGCCAGCAGGGGAAGTTATAATTCACCCCTCCACTTT
CASRGSYNSPLHF
>TRBD1|NA|TRBV12-3/TRBV12-4|12|TRBJ1-1
TGTGCCAGCAGGAGACAGGGCCAGCGAGCTTTCTTT
CASRRQGQRAFF
>TRBD1|NA|TRBV4-2|15|TRBJ1-2
TGTGCCAGCAGCCTTGGGACAGCTTCTAACTATGGCTACACCTTC
CASSLGTASNYGYTF
>TRBD1|few|TRBV20-1|14|TRBJ2-7
TGCAGTGCCCCGGGACAGGGGAGAAACTACGAGCAGTACTTC
CSAPGQGRNYEQYF
>NA|few|TRBV9|15|TRBJ1-1
TGTGCCAGCAGCCTATCGCCGACAGCGAACACTGAAGCTTTCTTT
CASSLSPTANTEAFF
>NA|NA|TRBV11-2|15|TRBJ2-5
TGTGCCAGCAGCCCCTTAGCGTCGGGGCGAGAGACCCAGTACTTC
CASSPLASGRETQYF
>NA|NA|TRBV9|14|TRBJ1-1
TGTGCCAGCAGCGGGACGGGACAGAACACTGAAGCTTTCTTT
CASSGTGQNTEAFF
>NA|few|TRBV5-1|16|TRBJ2-7
TGCGCCAGCAGCTTGGAAGCAGCAACCCCCTCCTACGAGCAGTACTTC
CASSLEAATPSYEQYF
>NA|few|TRBV19|13|TRBJ2-2
TGTGCCAGTAGTAATACGAACACCGGGGAGCTGTTTTTT
CASSNTNTGELFF
>TRBD1|NA|TRBV27|15|TRBJ1-2
TGTGCCAGCAGTACAGGGGGGAGAATTAACTATGGCTACACCTTC
CASSTGGRINYGYTF
>TRBD1|many|TRBV6-5|16|TRBJ2-3
TGTGCCAGCAGTTACGGGACAGAACAAAGCACAGATACGCAGTATTTT
CASSYGTEQSTDTQYF
>NA|NA|TRBV7-9|12|TRBJ2-1
TGTGCCAGCAGCTCCCGAGTCGAGGAGCAGTTCTTC
CASSSRVEEQFF
>NA|few|TRBV3-1|14|TRBJ1-2
TGTGCCAGCAGCCAACCGGGGGGGAAGGAAGGCTACACCTTC
CASSQPGGKEGYTF
>TRBD2|NA|TRBV14|16|TRBJ2-1
TGTGCCAGCAGCCAACTGGGACTAGCGGGGGACAATGAGCAGTTCTTC
CASSQLGLAGDNEQFF
>TRBD2|NA|TRBV6-2/TRBV6-3|18|TRBJ2-3
TGTGCCAGCAGTTACTGGGGGACTAGCGGGGATCACACAGATACGCAGTATTTT
CASSYWGTSGDHTDTQYF
>TRBD1|few|TRBV11-2|19|TRBJ2-3
TGTGCCAGCAGCTTAGAAGGGACAGGGGGTTTCTGGGGGATAGATACGCAGTATTTT
CASSLEGTGGFWGIDTQYF
>NA|NA|TRBV7-2|11|TRBJ1-2
TGTGCCAGCAGTATTCTAATGAGCTACACCTTC
CASSILMSYTF